Below, 15 T cell receptor beta chains from the same sample are listed, as sequenced in a study of cytomegalovirus exposure and HLA in healthy donors. Primers: 60 Vbeta forward and 13 Jbeta reverse. Produced via immunoSEQ multiplex PCR; TCRdb's table is partial and in-frame only. The sample shows some 150,000 clones, 65% to 85% of them seen only once. The source material was PBMCs. These receptors all come from a woman between 18 and 30 years old in good health and CMV-seronegative.

The chain has TRBV4-1 and TRBJ2-7; TRBD2 agrees at 7 bases. The germline gives CDR1 MGHRA, CDR2 YSYEKL. V lost 4 bases and J lost 6; bases outside the gene matches: 9. This CDR3 contains 14 residues. CDR3 residues: CASSPRVPGGEQYF. CDR3 nucleotides: TGCGCCAGCAGCCCCAGGGTTCCGGGGGGCGAGCAGTACTTC.

This chain links TRBV7-6 with TRBJ2-3; TRBD2 agrees at 12 bases. This CDR3 contains 15 residues. Germline V lookup: CDR1 SGHVS, CDR2 FNYEAQ. J was trimmed by 6 bases and V by 3 bases; bases with no gene match: 4. This chain's CDR3 is CASSFLAGGLDTQYF. In nucleotides, the CDR3 is TGTGCCAGCAGCTTTCTAGCGGGGGGGCTCGATACGCAGTATTTT.

The V gene is TRBV7-6, the J gene TRBJ1-6; 8 bases match TRBD1. This CDR3 has 15 amino acids. Germline values: CDR1 SGHVS, CDR2 FNYEAQ. V was pared by 5 bases and J by 4 bases, with 4 bases of the junction left unmatched. The CDR3 loop is CASSPRTGYNSPLHF. The DNA of the CDR3 is TGTGCCAGCAGCCCCCGGACAGGGTATAATTCACCCCTCCACTTT.

Remarks on this clone: Germline is not matched at one junction end, which may reflect a read error. The chain links TRBV9 to TRBJ2-6; a weak D match, TRBD1 (6 bases). The germline V gene encodes CDR1 SGDLS and CDR2 YYNGEE. The CDR3 is 16 amino acids. The CDR3 sequence: CASSEGGTPGANGLTF. The CDR3 DNA reads as TGTGCCAGCAGCGAAGGGGGAACCCCTGGGGCCAACGGCCTGACTTTC.

The J gene is TRBJ1-1, the V gene TRBV18; TRBD1 might be the D (6 bases). Germline V gene sequence: CDR1 KGHSH, CDR2 LQKENI. Trimming removed 3 bases from V and 1 base from J, with 15 bases in between. The CDR3 loop spans 16 amino acids. This CDR3 is CASSPPTRGPNTEAFF. The CDR3, as DNA: TGTGCCAGCTCACCCCCAACCAGGGGACCGAACACTGAAGCTTTCTTT.

The chain recombines TRBV7-9 with TRBJ2-5; D unresolved. Germline-derived CDR1 and CDR2 are SEHNR and FQNEAQ (reference sequence). This CDR3 has 15 residues. V dropped 4 bases and J dropped 2 bases, with 14 bases sitting between them. CDR3 nucleotide sequence: TGTGCCAGCAGCTCCCTACGGGTGTTACAAGAGACCCAGTACTTC. It translates to CASSSLRVLQETQYF. Looking up the rest from reference TRBV7-9 and TRBJ2-5 gives the full variable domain: DTGVSQNPRHKITKRGQNVTFRCDPISEHNRLYWYRQTLGQGPEFLTYFQNEAQLEKSRLLSDRFSAERPKGSFSTLEIQRTEQGDSAMYLCASSSLRVLQETQYFGPGTRLLVL.

V and J are TRBV15 and TRBJ2-5; possibly TRBD1 for D (6 bases). The DNA end is a closer match to TRBJ2-7, so the J assignment may be wrong. The length of the CDR3 is 14 residues. CDR1 LNHNV and CDR2 YYDKDF come from the germline V gene (reference sequence). CDR3 DNA: TGTGCCACCAGCATCGAAAGGGGGTCCTACGAGCAGTACTTC. Amino acid sequence: CATSIERGSYEQYF.

The chain joins TRBV7-8 to TRBJ2-1, with D unresolved. V was clipped by 3 bases and J by 0 bases, with 12 bases between them. Germline V gene lookup returns CDR1 SGHVS and CDR2 FQNEAQ. This CDR3 is 16 amino acids long. The CDR3 nucleotides read TGTGCCAGCAGCTTCGCGGCGACCTTCTCCTACAATGAGCAGTTCTTC. The encoded protein is CASSFAATFSYNEQFF. Full variable domain (missing parts from reference TRBV7-8 and TRBJ2-1): GAGVSQSPRYKVAKRGQDVALRCDPISGHVSLFWYQQALGQGPEFLTYFQNEAQLDKSGLPSDRFFAERPEGSVSTLKIQRTQQEDSAVYLCASSFAATFSYNEQFFGPGTRLTVL.

The chain combines TRBV6-1 with TRBJ2-7, with TRBD2 as a possible D gene (5 bases). CDR1 MNHNS and CDR2 SASEGT come from the germline V gene. The ends were cut back, 2 bases at V and 2 bases at J, with 13 bases in the middle. This CDR3 comprises 15 residues. The CDR3 nucleotides are TGTGCCAGCAGTGAACCGGGGAACAAACCCTACGAGCAGTACTTC. Translated, it gives CASSEPGNKPYEQYF.

The CDR3 nucleotides are TGCGCCAGCAGCCCCCGGAGGGGGGGCGCTGGGGCCAACGTCCTGACTTTC. The encoded protein is CASSPRRGGAGANVLTF. This sequence joins TRBV5-1 and TRBJ2-6, with D perhaps matching TRBD2 (7 bases). Germline lookup yields CDR1 SGHRS and CDR2 YFSETQ. V gave up 4 bases and J gave up 2 bases, with 16 bases separating them. CDR3 size: 17 residues.

The rearrangement joins TRBV11-2 to TRBJ2-3; 10 positions agree with TRBD2. The V gene end was trimmed by 3 bases and the J gene end by 5 bases; junction bases not matched to a gene: 11. This CDR3 region has 17 residues. Looked up from germline, CDR1 is SGHAT and CDR2 is FQNNGV. In DNA, the CDR3 is TGTGCCAGCAGCTTGGCCCTTAGCGGGGGGCCGAAAGATACGCAGTATTTT. This codes for CASSLALSGGPKDTQYF.

This chain connects TRBV5-4 to TRBJ1-2; 7 bases line up with TRBD1. Germline V gives CDR1 SGHNT, CDR2 YYREEE (reference sequence). The CDR3 extends over 14 amino acids. V lost 4 bases, J lost 4 bases, and 7 bases stayed unmatched. CDR3 nucleotides: TGTGCCAGCAGCCCGGACAGGCTACCCTATGGCTACACCTTC. Amino acids: CASSPDRLPYGYTF.

The chain couples TRBV9 to TRBJ2-5; D not certain. Germline V gene lookup returns CDR1 SGDLS and CDR2 YYNGEE. This CDR3 is built from 14 residues. The V gene lost 0 bases and the J gene lost 11 bases, with 17 bases spanning the gap. The CDR3 is CASSVGLTPPEQYF. CDR3 in DNA: TGTGCCAGCAGCGTAGGACTTACTCCCCCCGAACAGTACTTC. Looking up the rest from reference TRBV9 and TRBJ2-5 gives the full variable domain: DSGVTQTPKHLITATGQRVTLRCSPRSGDLSVYWYQQSLDQGLQFLIQYYNGEERAKGNILERFSAQQFPDLHSELNLSSLELGDSALYFCASSVGLTPPEQYFGPGTRLLVL.

The chain is built from TRBV21-1 and TRBJ1-5; the DNA was not compared with TRBD1, the D call given in the table. TRBV21-1 is a recognized pseudogene. This CDR3 has 17 amino acids. The CDR3 DNA sequence: TGTGCCAGCAGCATTAGGGACAGGGGGGTTAGCAATCAGCCCCAGCATTTT. This gives the protein CASSIRDRGVSNQPQHF.

The V and J genes are TRBV6-5 and TRBJ1-4, with TRBD1 matching 9 bases. Germline V CDR1 and CDR2: MNHEY, SVGAGI. Trimming took 6 bases from V and 8 from J; bases not matched to a gene: 10. The CDR3 is 15 amino acids. The CDR3 region has the DNA TGTGCCAGCAGACGAGCCGGGACAGGGAGGGAAAAACTGTTTTTT. As protein: CASRRAGTGREKLFF.